The T cell receptor (beta chain) under discussion was sequenced for a study of a mutant IDH1 vaccine in newly diagnosed glioma. Overall study: Patients under treatment included around 60% males and 37.5% females and had a mean age of approximately 43 years.

Profiling relied on immunoSEQ multiplex PCR, and the TCRdb table lists in-frame clones only, not all of them. The table includes roughly 25,000 clones, about 89% detected once. Noted time point: baseline, week 1 (first vaccination visit). Treatment specified: pre-vaccination baseline after standard-of-care therapy. CDR3 size: 16 residues. V lost 4 bases to trimming and J lost 1 base, with 15 bases between them. CDR1 and CDR2 (germline): SGDLS, YYNGEE. The receptor comes from a man younger than 45 with glioma. The chain has TRBV9 and TRBJ1-5, with D unresolved. Sample: PBMCs, taken from a glioma patient treated with radiotherapy, temozolomide or both. CDR3 amino acids: CASSPHQSDSNQPQHF. CDR3 nucleotide sequence: TGTGCCAGCAGCCCCCACCAATCGGACAGCAATCAGCCCCAGCATTTT.